This T cell receptor beta chain was observed in a study of metastatic and nonmetastatic thyroid tumors. TCRdb used MiXCR to call clones anew from the PCR reads. The profile shows 35,000 to 50,000 clones, about 24% of them singletons. Patients had received no treatment of any kind before thyroid surgery. The CDR3 is 13 amino acids. Trimming took 4 bases from V and 0 from J, leaving 4 bases between them. Looked up from germline, CDR1 is ENHRY and CDR2 is SYGVKD. This clone was picked up many times. The V and J genes are TRBV10-3 and TRBJ1-3; D unclear. This TCR derives from a female donor with papillary thyroid cancer or a benign thyroid nodule (not recorded which). Some clones in this sample may be carry-over from other donors' samples. Specimen: tumor tissue. CDR3 protein: CAISVGSGNTIYF. CDR3 nucleotides: TGTGCCATCAGTGTTGGCTCTGGAAACACCATATATTTT.